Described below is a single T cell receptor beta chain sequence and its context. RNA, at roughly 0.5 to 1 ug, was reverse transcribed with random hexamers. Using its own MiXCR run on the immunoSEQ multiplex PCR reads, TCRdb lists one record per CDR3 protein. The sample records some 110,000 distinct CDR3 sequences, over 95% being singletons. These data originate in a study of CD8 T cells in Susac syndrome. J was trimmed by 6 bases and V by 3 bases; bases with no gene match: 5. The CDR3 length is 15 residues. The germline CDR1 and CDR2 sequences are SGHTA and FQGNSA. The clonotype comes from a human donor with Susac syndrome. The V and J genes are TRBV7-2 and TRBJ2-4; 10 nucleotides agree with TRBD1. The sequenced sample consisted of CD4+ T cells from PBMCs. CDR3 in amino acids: CASSLTGGAGNIQYF. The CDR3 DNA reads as TGTGCCAGCAGCTTGACAGGGGGCGCCGGAAACATTCAGTACTTC.